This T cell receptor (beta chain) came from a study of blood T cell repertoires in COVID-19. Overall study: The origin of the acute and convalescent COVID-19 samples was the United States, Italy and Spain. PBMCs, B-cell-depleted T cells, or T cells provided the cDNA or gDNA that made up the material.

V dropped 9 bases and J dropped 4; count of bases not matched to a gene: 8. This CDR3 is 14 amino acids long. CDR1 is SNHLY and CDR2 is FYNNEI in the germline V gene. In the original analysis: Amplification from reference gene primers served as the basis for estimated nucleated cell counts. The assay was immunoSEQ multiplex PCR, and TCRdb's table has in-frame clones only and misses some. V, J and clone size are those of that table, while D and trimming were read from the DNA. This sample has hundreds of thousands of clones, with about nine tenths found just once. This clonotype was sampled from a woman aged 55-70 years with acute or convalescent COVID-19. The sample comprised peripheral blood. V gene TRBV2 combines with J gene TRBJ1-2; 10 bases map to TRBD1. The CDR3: CASSGQGGGYGYTF. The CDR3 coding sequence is TGTGCCAGTAGCGGACAGGGGGGTGGCTATGGCTACACCTTC.